The 20 T cell receptor beta chains below were found in one sample sequenced in a study of T cell repertoires in cytomegalovirus infection. One entry per CDR3 protein, called by TCRdb with MiXCR from the reads. The sample yields about 260,000 distinct CDR3 sequences, roughly 10% seen once. The sample comprised PBMCs. Receptors were obtained from a human donor in good health (CMV status not recorded). Some clones in this sample may be carry-over from other donors' samples.

This clonotype came up a few times. The rearrangement links TRBV14 to TRBJ2-5; weak D call: TRBD1 (5 bases). V lost 3 bases and J lost 0, with 11 bases in between. The CDR3 runs 15 residues. CDR1 is SGHDN, CDR2 FVKESK, per germline. The CDR3: CASSHLDRHQETQYF. In DNA form, the CDR3 reads TGTGCCAGCAGCCACCTCGACAGACACCAAGAGACCCAGTACTTC.

There are many counts of this clonotype. The V and J genes are TRBV7-2 and TRBJ1-1; TRBD1 aligns across 7 bases. This CDR3 is 15 amino acids long. V dropped 8 bases and J dropped 5; count of bases not matched to a gene: 14. Germline V gene lookup returns CDR1 SGHTA and CDR2 FQGNSA. CDR3 region: CASQAPTGVGTEAFF. In DNA form, the CDR3 reads TGTGCCAGCCAAGCCCCCACAGGGGTCGGAACTGAAGCTTTCTTT. The full variable domain, rest sourced from reference TRBV7-2 and TRBJ1-1, is GAGVSQSPSNKVTEKGKDVELRCDPISGHTALYWYRQSLGQGLEFLIYFQGNSAPDKSGLPSDRFSAERTGGSVSTLTIQRTQQEDSAVYLCASQAPTGVGTEAFFGQGTRLTVV.

This clonotype was recorded a few times. This chain connects TRBV2 to TRBJ1-2; tentatively, D is TRBD1 (6 bases). V lost 3 bases, J lost 6 bases, and 20 bases lay in between. CDR1 is SNHLY, CDR2 FYNNEI, per germline. The CDR3 is 16 amino acids. The CDR3 spells CASSEWMGAGGDGYTF. In DNA, the CDR3 is TGTGCCAGCAGTGAGTGGATGGGGGCCGGGGGCGATGGCTACACCTTC.

Ten or more counts support this clonotype. The rearrangement joins TRBV11-3 to TRBJ1-5; D unresolved. The CDR3 covers 16 residues. Germline values: CDR1 SGHNT, CDR2 YENEEA. Trimming pared 5 bases from V and 0 bases from J, leaving 14 bases between. In DNA, the CDR3 is TGTGCCAGCAGCCTGCACCGGGCGTTTAGCAATCAGCCCCAGCATTTT. Translated, it gives CASSLHRAFSNQPQHF. Full variable domain (rest looked up from reference TRBV11-3 and TRBJ1-5): EAGVVQSPRYKIIEKKQPVAFWCNPISGHNTLYWYLQNLGQGPELLIRYENEEAVDDSQLPKDRFSAERLKGVDSTLKIQPAELGDSAVYLCASSLHRAFSNQPQHFGDGTRLSIL.

This clonotype was recorded a few times. This chain links TRBV5-1 with TRBJ1-1; D gene ambiguous. From germline, CDR1 is SGHRS and CDR2 YFSETQ. V lost 7 bases and J lost 4, with 20 bases in between. The CDR3 consists of 15 residues. CDR3 in amino acids: CASGLTRVSSTEAFF. CDR3 coding DNA: TGCGCCAGCGGACTCACCCGGGTTTCGAGCACTGAAGCTTTCTTT. Full variable domain (rest looked up from reference TRBV5-1 and TRBJ1-1): KAGVTQTPRYLIKTRGQQVTLSCSPISGHRSVSWYQQTPGQGLQFLFEYFSETQRNKGNFPGRFSGRQFSNSRSEMNVSTLELGDSALYLCASGLTRVSSTEAFFGQGTRLTVV.

The chain combines TRBV2 with TRBJ1-2; TRBD1 might be the D (5 bases). CDR3 size: 14 residues. V lost 4 bases and J 4 bases, leaving 13 bases between the germline ends. CDR1 is SNHLY, CDR2 FYNNEI, per germline. Here the CDR3 reads CASSARDGGYGYTF. As DNA, the CDR3 is TGTGCCAGCAGTGCCCGCGACGGGGGCTATGGCTACACCTTC.

This chain's CDR3 is CASSQGYETQYF. The CDR3 DNA reads as TGTGCCAGCAGCCAAGGGTACGAGACCCAGTACTTC. The chain joins TRBV14 to TRBJ2-5, with no clear D. Trimming shortened V by 1 base and J by 5 bases, and 5 bases separated the two germline ends. This CDR3 is 12 amino acids long. CDR1 and CDR2 from the germline V gene are SGHDN and FVKESK.

This clonotype has more than one count but fewer than ten. The chain couples TRBV12-3 or TRBV12-4 to TRBJ2-5; D remains unclear. The CDR3 runs 15 residues. Trimming took off 2 bases at V and 3 bases at J, with 13 bases between the two ends. The DNA for the CDR3 is TGTGCCAGCAGTTTACTAGACGCGGCTGAAGAGACCCAGTACTTC. Residues: CASSLLDAAEETQYF.

The chain combines TRBV7-9 with TRBJ2-1; 10 positions match TRBD2. J lost 8 bases, V lost 3 bases, and 4 bases had no gene match. CDR1 and CDR2 (germline): SEHNR, FQNEAQ (reference sequence). This CDR3 comprises 14 residues. CDR3 sequence: CASSFSGRTDEQFF. For the CDR3, the DNA is TGTGCCAGCAGCTTTAGCGGGAGGACGGATGAGCAGTTCTTC.

The V gene is TRBV14, the J gene TRBJ2-2; possible D gene TRBD2, 7 bases. The CDR3 is made up of 14 amino acids. Germline assignment: CDR1 SGHDN and CDR2 FVKESK. V shed 4 bases and J shed 4 bases, with 10 bases lying between them. CDR3 DNA sequence: TGTGCCAGCAGCCCCGCGGGGGCCACCGGGGAGCTGTTTTTT. The encoded protein is CASSPAGATGELFF. The whole variable domain, remainder taken from reference TRBV14 and TRBJ2-2, is EAGVTQFPSHSVIEKGQTVTLRCDPISGHDNLYWYRRVMGKEIKFLLHFVKESKQDESGMPNNRFLAERTGGTYSTLKVQPAELEDSGVYFCASSPAGATGELFFGEGSRLTVL.

The chain uses TRBV28 and TRBJ2-1, with D perhaps matching TRBD1 (5 bases). Germline lookup yields CDR1 MDHEN and CDR2 SYDVKM. Trimming removed 2 bases from V and 15 bases from J, with 14 bases in between. The CDR3 contains 12 residues. The CDR3 DNA is TGTGCCAGCAGTTTAACAGGCAGGGTGGCGTTCTTC. It specifies CASSLTGRVAFF. The variable domain in full, completed from reference TRBV28 and TRBJ2-1, reads DVKVTQSSRYLVKRTGEKVFLECVQDMDHENMFWYRQDPGLGLRLIYFSYDVKMKEKGDIPEGYSVSREKKERFSLILESASTNQTSMYLCASSLTGRVAFFGPGTRLTVL.

The chain is built from TRBV4-3 and TRBJ1-5, with TRBD1 matching 10 bases. Trimming removed 1 base from V and 6 bases from J; junction bases left unmatched: 6. The CDR3 contains 16 residues. The germline gives CDR1 LGHNA, CDR2 YSLEER. The CDR3 DNA sequence: TGCGCCAGCAGCCAAGGGTTGGGACAGGGGACTCAGCCCCAGCATTTT. This codes for CASSQGLGQGTQPQHF.

This chain joins TRBV27 and TRBJ2-1; either TRBD1 or TRBD2 may fit D (5 bases each). In germline, CDR1 is MNHEY, CDR2 SMNVEV (reference sequence). The germline V and J ends were trimmed by 6 bases and 4 bases, with 19 bases remaining between them. CDR3 length equals 16 residues. CDR3 loop: CASSRFRDQRYNEQFF. Here the CDR3 DNA reads TGTGCCAGCAGCCGATTCCGGGACCAGAGATACAATGAGCAGTTCTTC.

This clonotype turned up a few times. The J gene is TRBJ2-1, the V gene TRBV9, with D perhaps TRBD1 (6 bases). The germline V gene has CDR1 SGDLS and CDR2 YYNGEE. The V end lost 2 bases, the J end lost 7 bases, and 16 bases lay between the germline ends. The CDR3 is made up of 15 amino acids. The CDR3 coding sequence is TGTGCCAGCAGCGTGGGTCAGGGGATGAGGAATGAGCAGTTCTTC. This codes for CASSVGQGMRNEQFF. Based on the CDR3 plus reference TRBV9 and TRBJ2-1, the full variable domain is DSGVTQTPKHLITATGQRVTLRCSPRSGDLSVYWYQQSLDQGLQFLIQYYNGEERAKGNILERFSAQQFPDLHSELNLSSLELGDSALYFCASSVGQGMRNEQFFGPGTRLTVL.

There are many counts of this clonotype. The V gene is TRBV3-1, the J gene TRBJ2-3, with unresolved D. This CDR3 is built from 13 residues. Germline CDR1 and CDR2: LGHDT and YNNKEL (reference sequence). V was clipped by 1 base and J by 8 bases, with 10 bases between them. The CDR3 spells CASSQGVKTTQYF. CDR3 nucleotide sequence: TGTGCCAGCAGCCAAGGGGTGAAGACTACGCAGTATTTT.

The J gene is TRBJ2-1, the V gene TRBV3-1, with D perhaps matching TRBD1 (5 bases). The CDR3 has 15 residues. The germline V gene has CDR1 LGHDT and CDR2 YNNKEL (reference sequence). The V end lost 0 bases, the J end lost 3 bases, and 9 bases lay between the germline ends. Here the CDR3 reads CASSQDLQGYNEQFF. CDR3 nucleotide sequence: TGTGCCAGCAGCCAAGATTTGCAGGGCTACAATGAGCAGTTCTTC.

This clonotype appeared many times. V and J are TRBV7-2 and TRBJ1-4, with 7 bases fitting TRBD1. The CDR3 is 15 amino acids. Germline V lookup: CDR1 SGHTA, CDR2 FQGNSA. The ends lost 5 bases at V and 8 bases at J; junction bases unmatched: 11. The CDR3 region is CASSLKTGWQEKLFF. DNA of the CDR3: TGTGCCAGCAGCCTGAAGACAGGGTGGCAAGAAAAACTGTTTTTT.

The table lists this clonotype with many counts. The chain joins TRBV7-2 to TRBJ1-1; 8 positions agree with TRBD1. This CDR3 comprises 15 residues. Per germline, CDR1 SGHTA and CDR2 FQGNSA. V gave up 4 bases and J gave up 8 bases; unmatched junction bases: 12. The CDR3 reads CASSSHRQGRGEAFF. The CDR3 nucleotides read TGTGCCAGCAGCTCCCACCGACAGGGGCGAGGGGAAGCTTTCTTT.

This clonotype was counted at least ten times. V and J are TRBV28 and TRBJ2-5; D is ambiguous. The length of the CDR3 is 13 residues. V lost 1 base and J 10 bases, leaving 13 bases between the germline ends. Per germline, CDR1 MDHEN and CDR2 SYDVKM. The CDR3 reads CASSLSPTPSQYF. The CDR3 DNA reads as TGTGCCAGCAGTTTATCCCCAACACCCAGCCAGTACTTC.

This clonotype was counted ten times or more. The J gene is TRBJ2-5, the V gene TRBV12-3 or TRBV12-4, with 11 bases that match TRBD2. The CDR3 totals 13 residues. V shed 2 bases and J 10 bases; nucleotides not matched to a gene: 3. The CDR3 DNA reads as TGTGCCAGCAGTTTACTAGCGGGGGGTGGCCAGTACTTC. Translation gives CASSLLAGGGQYF.